The 17 T cell receptor beta chains listed next were all sequenced from one sample in a study of control samples from healthy donors and cancer patients. Repertoires were generated with immunoSEQ multiplex PCR, while TCRdb's copy carries only in-frame clones and drops some. In the table there are 100,000 to 150,000 clones, roughly 90% of which are singletons. Sample: blood. These receptors all come from a man aged 18 to 29 in good health.

This rearrangement joins TRBV9 to TRBJ2-1, with unresolved D. The V end was cut by 6 bases, the J end by 12 bases, with 19 bases between. The CDR3 consists of 13 residues. Germline lookup yields CDR1 SGDLS and CDR2 YYNGEE. The CDR3 region is CASNGGGWSVQFF. DNA for the CDR3: TGTGCCAGCAACGGCGGTGGGTGGTCCGTGCAGTTCTTC.

This clone showed up just once. The chain uses TRBV3-1 (or the pseudogene TRBV3-2) and TRBJ2-3, with no clear D. The CDR3 totals 14 residues. Trimming left V 1 base short and J 2 bases short, with 7 bases between. Germline-derived CDR1 and CDR2 are LGHDT and YNNKEL (reference sequence). CDR3: CASSQGVATDTQYF. The DNA of the CDR3 is TGTGCCAGCAGCCAAGGGGTAGCCACAGATACGCAGTATTTT.

In this sample, this clone turned up once. The rearrangement joins TRBV5-6 to TRBJ2-1; 8 bases line up with TRBD2. This CDR3 is 15 amino acids long. The germline CDR1 and CDR2 sequences are SGHDT and YYEEEE. Trimming cost V 5 bases and J 3 bases; bases outside gene matches: 7. The CDR3 bases are TGTGCCAGCAGATATACCGGGACTAGCTACAATGAGCAGTTCTTC. Protein product: CASRYTGTSYNEQFF.

The rearrangement links TRBV7-9 to TRBJ2-7, with 11 bases aligning to TRBD1. CDR1 is SEHNR and CDR2 is FQNEAQ in the germline V gene (reference sequence). Trimming cost V 8 bases and J 5 bases; bases outside gene matches: 11. This CDR3 is built from 15 residues. CDR3 nucleotide sequence: TGTGCCAGCTCCGGCCCGGGACAGGGGGTTAACGAGCAGTACTTC. Amino acids: CASSGPGQGVNEQYF.

The V and J genes are TRBV19 and TRBJ2-7; a weak D match, TRBD2 (5 bases). This CDR3 contains 14 residues. V was clipped by 3 bases and J by 4 bases, with 13 bases between them. Germline V gives CDR1 LNHDA, CDR2 SQIVND (reference sequence). The CDR3 loop reads CASSIQDSGYEQYF. CDR3 nucleotides: TGTGCCAGTAGTATCCAGGACTCGGGGTACGAGCAGTACTTC. Full variable domain (remainder filled in from reference TRBV19 and TRBJ2-7): DGGITQSPKYLFRKEGQNVTLSCEQNLNHDAMYWYRQDPGQGLRLIYYSQIVNDFQKGDIAEGYSVSREKKESFPLTVTSAQKNPTAFYLCASSIQDSGYEQYFGPGTRLTVT.

The CDR3 region is CASLGGRGQANYGYTF. CDR3 in DNA: TGTGCCAGCCTGGGTGGCCGCGGCCAAGCTAACTATGGCTACACCTTC. The rearrangement joins TRBV19 to TRBJ1-2, with D unresolved. Germline V gives CDR1 LNHDA, CDR2 SQIVND (reference sequence). The ends were cut back, 9 bases at V and 0 bases at J, with 20 bases in the middle. The CDR3 runs to 16 residues. The full variable domain, in which reference TRBV19 and TRBJ1-2 provide the parts outside the CDR3, is DGGITQSPKYLFRKEGQNVTLSCEQNLNHDAMYWYRQDPGQGLRLIYYSQIVNDFQKGDIAEGYSVSREKKESFPLTVTSAQKNPTAFYLCASLGGRGQANYGYTFGSGTRLTVV.

V is TRBV3-1 (or the pseudogene TRBV3-2) and J is TRBJ1-2; D uncertain. The CDR3 sequence is 12 residues long. Germline V gives CDR1 LGHDT, CDR2 YNNKEL (reference sequence). Trimming pared 3 bases from V and 0 bases from J, leaving 2 bases between. The CDR3 sequence: CASSHANYGYTF. CDR3 nucleotide sequence: TGTGCCAGCAGCCATGCTAACTATGGCTACACCTTC.

This chain links TRBV28 with TRBJ1-6; maybe TRBD1 (6 bases). Deletions cut 4 bases from V and 5 bases from J, with 9 bases between. CDR3 length: 14 residues. The germline CDR1 and CDR2 sequences are MDHEN and SYDVKM. CDR3 DNA sequence: TGTGCCAGCAGTTGGACAGAAAATAATTCACCCCTCCACTTT. This translates into CASSWTENNSPLHF.

This clone showed up just a few times. The V gene is TRBV24-1, the J gene TRBJ2-2; 10 bases fit TRBD2. The V gene's germline CDR1 is KGHDR and CDR2 SFDVKD. The CDR3 is 18 amino acids. The V segment lost 5 bases and the J segment 4 bases; nucleotides outside the gene matches: 12. The CDR3, as DNA: TGTGCCACCAGTGGAGGTAGAGTAGCGGGAGGAGGCACCGGGGAGCTGTTTTTT. This gives the protein CATSGGRVAGGGTGELFF.

The chain carries TRBV2 and TRBJ1-1; D is undetermined. Germline values: CDR1 SNHLY, CDR2 FYNNEI. This CDR3 has 15 amino acids. Trimming took off 2 bases at V and 5 bases at J, with 15 bases between the two ends. CDR3 sequence: CASSEWTQAGTEAFF. DNA of the CDR3: TGTGCCAGCAGTGAATGGACCCAAGCGGGTACTGAAGCTTTCTTT.

A single count supports this clone. The V and J genes are TRBV7-9 and TRBJ1-1, with D possibly matching TRBD1 (5 bases). Germline CDR1 and CDR2: SEHNR and FQNEAQ (reference sequence). The CDR3 consists of 8 residues. The V and J ends lost 11 bases and 12 bases respectively, with 10 bases between them. The CDR3 DNA is TGTGCCGGGGACGAGACTTTCTTT. It codes for CAGDETFF.

This sequence joins TRBV28 and TRBJ2-3; D gene ambiguous. Germline V lookup: CDR1 MDHEN, CDR2 SYDVKM. The CDR3 sequence is 17 residues long. The V end lost 2 bases, the J end lost 0 bases, and 15 bases lay between the germline ends. The CDR3 is CASSLRSLQTSTDTQYF. In nucleotides, the CDR3 is TGTGCCAGCAGTTTACGAAGCTTGCAGACTAGCACAGATACGCAGTATTTT.

The rearrangement links TRBV11-2 to TRBJ2-7; the match to TRBD1 covers 8 bases. Looked up from germline, CDR1 is SGHAT and CDR2 is FQNNGV. The V gene end was trimmed by 3 bases and the J gene end by 3 bases; junction bases not matched to a gene: 1. The CDR3 is 13 residues long. The CDR3 sequence: CASSFGQGYEQYF. The CDR3 DNA reads TGTGCCAGCAGCTTCGGACAGGGCTACGAGCAGTACTTC.

A remark on this clone: It is unclear where the CDR3 begins or ends on the DNA, so no DNA is shown, and the CDR3 is as TCRdb lists it. The V and J genes are TRBV12-5 and TRBJ2-7; the D call TRBD1 from the table was never checked on the DNA. With termini counted, the CDR3 has 12 amino acids. CDR1 is LGHNT, CDR2 FRNRAP, per germline. CDR3 protein: CASGSGFGQGIV.

This sequence joins TRBV6-5 and TRBJ2-1, with 9 bases matching TRBD2. The trim removed 9 bases at V and 5 bases at J, leaving 8 bases unmatched. The germline V gene has CDR1 MNHEY and CDR2 SVGAGI. CDR3 length equals 14 residues. The CDR3 is CARTLAGSHNEQFF. CDR3 nucleotides: TGTGCCAGAACCCTAGCGGGATCTCACAATGAGCAGTTCTTC.

The J gene is TRBJ2-2, the V gene TRBV11-2; D ambiguous. Trimming shortened V by 6 bases and J by 0 bases, and 5 bases separated the two germline ends. The germline V gene encodes CDR1 SGHAT and CDR2 FQNNGV. The CDR3 has 13 amino acids. CDR3 loop: CASRTTNTGELFF. DNA for the CDR3: TGTGCCAGCAGGACGACGAACACCGGGGAGCTGTTTTTT.

This clone was seen only once. Here the CDR3 reads CASSQDPSRGARGYTF. CDR3 sequence (DNA): TGTGCCAGCAGCCAAGACCCCTCGAGAGGGGCGCGGGGCTACACCTTC. This chain uses TRBV4-2 with TRBJ1-2; tentative D call: TRBD1 (5 bases). The germline V and J ends were trimmed by 0 bases and 8 bases, with 19 bases remaining between them. This CDR3 has 16 amino acids. CDR1 and CDR2 from the germline V gene are LGHNA and YNFKEQ.